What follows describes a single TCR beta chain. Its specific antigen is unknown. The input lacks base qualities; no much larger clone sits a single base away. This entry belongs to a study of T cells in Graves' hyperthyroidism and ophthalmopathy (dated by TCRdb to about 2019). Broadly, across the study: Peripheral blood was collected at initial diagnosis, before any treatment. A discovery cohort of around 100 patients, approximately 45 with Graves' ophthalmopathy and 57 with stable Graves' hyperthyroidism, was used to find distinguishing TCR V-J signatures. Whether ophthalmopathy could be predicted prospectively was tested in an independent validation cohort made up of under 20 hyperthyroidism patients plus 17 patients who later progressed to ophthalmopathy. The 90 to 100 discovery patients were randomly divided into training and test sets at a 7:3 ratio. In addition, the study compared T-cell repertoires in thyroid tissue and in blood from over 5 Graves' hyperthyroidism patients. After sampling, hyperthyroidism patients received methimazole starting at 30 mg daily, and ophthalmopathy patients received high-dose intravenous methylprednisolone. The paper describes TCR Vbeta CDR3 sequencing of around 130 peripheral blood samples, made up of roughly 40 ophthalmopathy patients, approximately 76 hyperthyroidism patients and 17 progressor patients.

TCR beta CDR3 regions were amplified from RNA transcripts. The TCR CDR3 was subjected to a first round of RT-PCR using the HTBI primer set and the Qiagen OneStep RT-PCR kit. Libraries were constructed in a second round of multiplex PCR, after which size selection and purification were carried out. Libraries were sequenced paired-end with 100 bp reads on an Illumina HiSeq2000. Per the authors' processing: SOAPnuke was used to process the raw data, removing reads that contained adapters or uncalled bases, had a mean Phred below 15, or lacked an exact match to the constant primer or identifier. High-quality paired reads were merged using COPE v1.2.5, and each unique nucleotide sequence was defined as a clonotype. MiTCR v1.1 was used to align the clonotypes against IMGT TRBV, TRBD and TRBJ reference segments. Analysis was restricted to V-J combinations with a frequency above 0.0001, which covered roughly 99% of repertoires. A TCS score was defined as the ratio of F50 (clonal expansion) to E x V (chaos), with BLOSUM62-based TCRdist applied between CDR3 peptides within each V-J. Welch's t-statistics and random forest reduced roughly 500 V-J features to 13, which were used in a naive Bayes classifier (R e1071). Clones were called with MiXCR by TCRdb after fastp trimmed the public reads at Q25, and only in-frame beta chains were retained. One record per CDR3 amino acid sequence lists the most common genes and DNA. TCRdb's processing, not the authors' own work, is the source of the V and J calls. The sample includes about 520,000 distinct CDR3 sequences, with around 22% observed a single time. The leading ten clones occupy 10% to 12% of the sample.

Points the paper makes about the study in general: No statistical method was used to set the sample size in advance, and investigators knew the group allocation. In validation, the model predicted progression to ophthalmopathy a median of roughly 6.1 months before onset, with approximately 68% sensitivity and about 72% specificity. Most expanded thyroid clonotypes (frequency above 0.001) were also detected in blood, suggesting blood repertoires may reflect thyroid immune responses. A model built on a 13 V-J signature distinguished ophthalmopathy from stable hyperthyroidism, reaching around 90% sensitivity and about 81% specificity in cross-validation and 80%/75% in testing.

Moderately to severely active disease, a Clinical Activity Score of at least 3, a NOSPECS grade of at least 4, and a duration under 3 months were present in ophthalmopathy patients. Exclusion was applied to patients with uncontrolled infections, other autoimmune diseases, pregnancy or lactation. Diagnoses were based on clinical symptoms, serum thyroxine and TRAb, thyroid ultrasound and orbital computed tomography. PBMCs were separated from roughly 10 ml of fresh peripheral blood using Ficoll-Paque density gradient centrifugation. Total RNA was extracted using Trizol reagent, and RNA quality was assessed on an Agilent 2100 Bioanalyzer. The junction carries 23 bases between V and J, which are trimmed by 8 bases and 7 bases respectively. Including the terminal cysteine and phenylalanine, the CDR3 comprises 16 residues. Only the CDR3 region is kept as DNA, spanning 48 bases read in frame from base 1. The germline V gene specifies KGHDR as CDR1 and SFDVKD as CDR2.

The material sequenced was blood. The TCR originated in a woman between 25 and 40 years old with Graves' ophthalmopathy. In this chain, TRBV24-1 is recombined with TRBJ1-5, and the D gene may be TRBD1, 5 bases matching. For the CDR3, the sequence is CATKQPVTLRGQPQHF. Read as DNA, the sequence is TGTGCCACCAAACAGCCGGTGACGCTGAGGGGACAGCCCCAGCATTTT.